The text below deals with one TCR beta chain. The antigen is unknown. The record originates from a study of identical twins. General study results and limits: Cord blood beta clonotypes present at high abundance carried fewer insertions; no such pattern appeared in memory repertoires.

This CDR3 contains 15 residues. The V and J ends lost 1 base and 7 bases, in that order; junction bases with no gene match: 4. TCRdb used MiXCR to reprocess the 5' RACE reads, holding one entry per CDR3 protein. The sample consists of 1.5 million to 2 million distinct CDR3 sequences, about 32% of them appearing once. The sequenced material came from cord blood. The source of this sequence is a newborn girl in good health. The J gene is TRBJ2-2, the V gene TRBV12-3 or TRBV12-4, with 9 bases lining up with TRBD1. The CDR3 DNA reads as TGTGCCAGCAGTTTAGGGGACAGGGATAACGGGGAGCTGTTTTTT. Translating gives CASSLGDRDNGELFF.